This TCR beta chain was recorded in a study of graft-versus-host responses after intestinal transplantation. Sequenced by immunoSEQ multiplex PCR; TCRdb stores in-frame clones only, minus some. The sample yields approximately 40,000 clones, about 90% seen once. Germline loops: CDR1 SGHDT, CDR2 YYEEEE. The CDR3 spans 14 residues. Trimming took 5 bases from V and 4 from J, leaving 13 bases between them. The chain couples TRBV5-6 to TRBJ1-3; TRBD1 is a possible D gene (6 bases). This receptor was taken from a human patient who received an intestinal transplant, so some T cells may come from the graft donor. This sample comprised PBMCs, obtained approximately 300 days after intestinal transplant. For the CDR3, the DNA is TGTGCCAGCAGACTCAGGGGAACCGGAAACACCATATATTTT. This sequence encodes CASRLRGTGNTIYF.